The clone carrying this TCR beta chain was recorded a few times. These data come from a study of blood T cell repertoires in COVID-19. Germline V gives CDR1 SGHDN, CDR2 FVKESK. The ends were cut back, 2 bases at V and 0 bases at J, with 9 bases in the middle. This CDR3 region has 15 residues. The table came from immunoSEQ multiplex PCR; TCRdb's copy has only in-frame clones and leaves some out. In the table there are 200,000 to 250,000 clones, approximately 78% of which are singletons. The sequencing input was peripheral blood. The sequence was obtained from a woman aged 80 or older with COVID-19, enrolled during active disease. V is TRBV14 and J is TRBJ2-3; D remains unclear. The CDR3 DNA is TGTGCCAGCAGCCAATTCTTGACTAGCACAGATACGCAGTATTTT. It yields the protein CASSQFLTSTDTQYF.